This T cell receptor beta chain stems from a study of blood T cells in healthy people across ages. A second PCR, run for about 6 to 12 cycles, used a sample-barcoded 5' primer plus a J-beta primer mix. TCRdb re-derived calls from the 5' RACE reads in MiXCR, one entry per CDR3 protein. The table has under 950,000 distinct CDR3 sequences, over 20% seen once. Ten or more counts support this clonotype. Its antigen is unidentified. General study results and limits: Using unsorted PBMCs precluded a conclusive naive versus antigen-experienced comparison.

Germline V CDR1 and CDR2: SNHLY, FYNNEI. Losses at the gene ends were 9 bases for V and 7 bases for J; bases not matched to a gene: 14. The CDR3 has 15 residues. Sequenced: blood. This receptor was identified in a man between 65 and 85 years old in good health. The chain has TRBV2 and TRBJ2-1, with TRBD1 matching 8 bases. The CDR3 DNA sequence: TGTGCCAGTCGGGACAGGCCAACCCTCGGTAATGAGCAGTTCTTC. This codes for CASRDRPTLGNEQFF.